The entry below gives a single T cell receptor beta chain sequence along with its context. Trimming removed 7 bases at V and 2 bases at J, with 12 bases between. The CDR3 length is 13 residues. Participants were placed into cohorts based on the clinical history they reported. A COVID-19 case was met by exposed participants within 2 weeks before study entry. The repertoire was sequenced with immunoSEQ multiplex PCR; TCRdb's copy has only in-frame clones and lacks some. The sample contains 350,000 to 450,000 clones, 80% to 95% of which appear only once. This record belongs to a study of blood T cell repertoires in COVID-19. Across the whole study: T cells, B-cell-depleted T cells, or PBMCs provided the cDNA or gDNA that served as material.

The sequenced material came from PBMCs or T cells enriched from blood (not recorded which). This rearrangement joins TRBV12-3 or TRBV12-4 to TRBJ2-7; TRBD1 is a possible D gene (6 bases). The receptor's source is a middle-aged woman who had been exposed to COVID-19. For the CDR3, the DNA is TGTGCCAGCACCGCCGCAGGGGCCTACGAGCAGTACTTC. The encoded protein is CASTAAGAYEQYF.